The 18 T cell receptor beta chains below come from one sample, sequenced in a study of blood T cells in healthy people across ages. The use of a sample-barcoded 5' primer and a J-beta primer mix characterized a second PCR of about 6 to 11 cycles. TCRdb fed the 5' RACE reads into MiXCR, producing one record per CDR3 protein. This sample has about 1,800,000 distinct CDR3 sequences, with 28% found just once. The sequencing sample was made of blood. The receptors originated from a woman between 25 and 40 years old in good health.

V is TRBV12-3 or TRBV12-4 and J is TRBJ2-7; 8 bases agree with TRBD1. The CDR3 loop spans 16 amino acids. The J segment lost 0 bases and the V segment lost 4 bases, leaving 8 bases of the junction unmatched. The CDR3 DNA follows: TGTGCCAGCAGTTCGACCGGGACAGGCTACTCCTACGAGCAGTACTTC. Protein product: CASSSTGTGYSYEQYF.

This clonotype has more than one count but fewer than ten. The chain recombines TRBV12-3 or TRBV12-4 with TRBJ1-6; D gene uncertain. The length of the CDR3 is 12 residues. Trimming pared 4 bases from V and 13 bases from J, leaving 11 bases between. CDR3 region: CASSSSQVPLHF. The CDR3 bases are TGTGCCAGCAGTTCCTCTCAGGTTCCCCTCCACTTT.

J is TRBJ2-1 and V is TRBV20-1, with unresolved D. The CDR3 contains 13 residues. Looked up from germline, CDR1 is DFQATT and CDR2 is SNEGSKA (reference sequence). V gave up 5 bases and J gave up 7 bases, with 15 bases separating them. The CDR3 nucleotides read TGCAGTGCTCCATCGAGGACGCGGAATGAGCAGTTCTTC. Translated: CSAPSRTRNEQFF.

The chain has TRBV7-6 and TRBJ2-1; the D is unclear. CDR1 and CDR2 (germline): SGHVS, FNYEAQ. The CDR3 is 13 amino acids. V was pared by 5 bases and J by 9 bases, with 14 bases between. The CDR3 DNA is TGTGCCAGCAGCCTGCCAGCAATGGGTGAGCAGTTCTTC. Its protein product is CASSLPAMGEQFF. The full variable domain, completed using reference TRBV7-6 and TRBJ2-1, is GAGVSQSPRYKVTKRGQDVALRCDPISGHVSLYWYRQALGQGPEFLTYFNYEAQQDKSGLPNDRFSAERPEGSISTLTIQRTEQRDSAMYRCASSLPAMGEQFFGPGTRLTVL.

This clonotype was seen a handful of times. The chain is built from TRBV3-1 and TRBJ2-3; D call uncertain. This CDR3 is built from 13 residues. Trimming stripped 0 bases from V and 5 bases from J, with 6 bases between. CDR1 is LGHDT and CDR2 is YNNKEL in the germline V gene (reference sequence). CDR3 nucleotides: TGTGCCAGCAGCCAAGATAGTGGAGATACGCAGTATTTT. Protein product: CASSQDSGDTQYF.

The J gene is TRBJ1-5, the V gene TRBV7-9, with unresolved D. The length of the CDR3 is 14 residues. Germline V gene lookup returns CDR1 SEHNR and CDR2 FQNEAQ (reference sequence). V was clipped by 5 bases and J by 3 bases, with 11 bases between them. CDR3 sequence: CASSVDGSNQPQHF. CDR3 nucleotides: TGTGCCAGCAGCGTGGACGGGTCCAATCAGCCCCAGCATTTT.

The chain joins TRBV27 to TRBJ1-2, with D tentatively TRBD1 (6 bases). Trimming stripped 5 bases from V and 8 bases from J, with 15 bases between. Germline V gives CDR1 MNHEY, CDR2 SMNVEV (reference sequence). The CDR3 is made up of 13 amino acids. CDR3 in amino acids: CASSPPTGWGYTF. The CDR3 nucleotides are TGTGCCAGCAGTCCCCCGACAGGTTGGGGCTACACCTTC.

The chain combines TRBV20-1 with TRBJ2-1; D is unresolved. The V and J ends lost 6 bases and 10 bases respectively, with 10 bases between them. The CDR3 spans 10 residues. CDR1 and CDR2 from the germline V gene are DFQATT and SNEGSKA (reference sequence). The CDR3 loop is CSAIDGEQFF. The CDR3 bases are TGCAGTGCGATCGACGGGGAGCAGTTCTTC.

The rearrangement joins TRBV5-1 to TRBJ1-4, with TRBD1 identical over 12 bases. The length of the CDR3 is 16 residues. Germline CDR1 SGHRS, CDR2 YFSETQ. The trim removed 0 bases at V and 6 bases at J, leaving 3 bases unmatched. CDR3 nucleotide sequence: TGCGCCAGCAGCTTGGAGGGGACAGGGGGCCATGAAAAACTGTTTTTT. It is translated as CASSLEGTGGHEKLFF.

This clonotype came up a few times. This rearrangement joins TRBV27 to TRBJ1-2, with D hard to call. V gave up 5 bases and J gave up 3 bases, with 13 bases separating them. The CDR3 has 14 amino acids. CDR1 and CDR2 (germline): MNHEY, SMNVEV (reference sequence). CDR3 loop: CASSADVTHYGYTF. For the CDR3, the DNA is TGTGCCAGCAGTGCGGACGTCACCCACTATGGCTACACCTTC.

This clonotype was counted ten times or more. V usage is TRBV7-2 and J usage is TRBJ2-1; 8 bases map to TRBD2. V gave up 1 base and J gave up 7 bases; unmatched junction bases: 6. Germline assignment: CDR1 SGHTA and CDR2 FQGNSA. This CDR3 spans 15 amino acids. DNA of the CDR3: TGTGCCAGCAGCTTAGATCGGGGGGGCGGAAATGAGCAGTTCTTC. Amino acids: CASSLDRGGGNEQFF.

This clonotype was observed a few times. The V gene is TRBV2, the J gene TRBJ2-5; TRBD2 matches at 7 bases. V dropped 5 bases and J dropped 5; count of bases not matched to a gene: 2. Germline V lookup: CDR1 SNHLY, CDR2 FYNNEI. CDR3 size: 12 residues. This CDR3 is CASSREVETQYF. Written as DNA, the CDR3 is TGTGCCAGCAGTCGGGAGGTCGAGACCCAGTACTTC. Full variable domain (outside the CDR3, taken from reference TRBV2 and TRBJ2-5): EPEVTQTPSHQVTQMGQEVILRCVPISNHLYFYWYRQILGQKVEFLVSFYNNEISEKSEIFDDQFSVERPDGSNFTLKIRSTKLEDSAMYFCASSREVETQYFGPGTRLLVL.

A few counts support this clonotype. The CDR3: CASSVGQTYGYTF. The CDR3 coding sequence is TGTGCCAGCAGTGTAGGACAGACCTATGGCTACACCTTC. The chain links TRBV2 to TRBJ1-2, with a possible D match to TRBD1 (6 bases). From germline, CDR1 is SNHLY and CDR2 FYNNEI. Trimming removed 4 bases at V and 4 bases at J, with 10 bases between. The CDR3 has 13 amino acids.

The table lists this clonotype with a few counts. At one boundary the junction diverges from the germline segment, which might be a read error. The gene calls are TRBV6-5 and TRBJ2-3; weak D call: TRBD1 (6 bases). Germline values: CDR1 MNHEY, CDR2 SVGAGI. The CDR3 covers 15 residues. CDR3 region: CASSYSYRETGTQYF. Here the CDR3 DNA reads TGTGCCAGCAGTTACTCGTACAGGGAGACAGGTACGCAGTATTTT.

Points on this clonotype: Its ends do not fully match the called genes, so a read error is possible. The chain uses TRBV12-3 or TRBV12-4 and TRBJ1-4; D is undetermined. The length of the CDR3 is 13 residues. CDR3 loop: CASRLLTNEKRFF. CDR3 nucleotide sequence: TGTGCCAGCAGATTATTAACTAATGAAAAACGGTTTTTT.

This clonotype was found many times. The chain carries TRBV19 and TRBJ1-6; 9 bases align to TRBD1. J was trimmed by 7 bases and V by 5 bases; bases with no gene match: 3. The germline V gene has CDR1 LNHDA and CDR2 SQIVND (reference sequence). This CDR3 has 14 residues. The CDR3 nucleotides read TGTGCCAGTAGTGAGGACAGGGGAAATTCACCCCTCCACTTT. Translated: CASSEDRGNSPLHF. Combining the CDR3 with reference TRBV19 and TRBJ1-6 gives the whole variable domain DGGITQSPKYLFRKEGQNVTLSCEQNLNHDAMYWYRQDPGQGLRLIYYSQIVNDFQKGDIAEGYSVSREKKESFPLTVTSAQKNPTAFYLCASSEDRGNSPLHFGNGTRLTVT.

The genes are TRBV5-5 and TRBJ2-1; 8 bases line up with TRBD1. Germline values: CDR1 SGHKS, CDR2 YYEKEE (reference sequence). V was clipped by 7 bases and J by 0 bases; unmatched bases: 3. This CDR3 region has 14 residues. CDR3 bases: TGTGCCAGCTTGGACAGGGTCTCCTACAATGAGCAGTTCTTC. This gives the protein CASLDRVSYNEQFF. Full variable domain (outside the CDR3, taken from reference TRBV5-5 and TRBJ2-1): DAGVTQSPTHLIKTRGQQVTLRCSPISGHKSVSWYQQVLGQGPQFIFQYYEKEERGRGNFPDRFSARQFPNYSSELNVNALLLGDSALYLCASLDRVSYNEQFFGPGTRLTVL.

The chain joins TRBV12-3 or TRBV12-4 to TRBJ2-2; no clear D gene. The CDR3 sequence is 13 residues long. Trimming pared 2 bases from V and 6 bases from J, leaving 7 bases between. This CDR3 reads CASSLSPPGELFF. CDR3 coding DNA: TGTGCCAGCAGTTTATCACCACCCGGGGAGCTGTTTTTT.